This is a list of T cell receptor beta chains from one sample in a study of response to subunit inactivated influenza vaccine. MiXCR, run by TCRdb on the RT-PCR reads, gives a single entry per CDR3 protein. The sample contains around 760,000 distinct CDR3 sequences, roughly 13% of which appear only once. The specimen comprised PBMCs from blood, sampled less than 15 days before vaccination. These receptors were taken from a man aged 45-65 years who received an inactivated influenza vaccine. CDR3s include the opening cysteine and the closing phenylalanine or tryptophan. The D gene is left open where the match is weak. Part of the rows lack a size; the others show once, few, many or a class for expanded clones.

CASSPSNSRDPQYF	TGTGCCAGCAGCCCCTCAAATAGCCGGGATCCGCAGTATTTT	TRBJ2-3	TRBV6-1	-	-
CSAIQNTEAFF	TGCAGTGCTATCCAGAACACTGAAGCTTTCTTT	TRBJ1-1	TRBV20-1	-	-
CASRTTSGGAGETQYF	TGTGCCAGCAGGACGACTAGCGGGGGGGCGGGTGAGACCCAGTACTTC	TRBJ2-5	TRBV28	TRBD2	-
CSVEVRRTDTQYF	TGCAGCGTTGAGGTCCGCCGAACAGATACGCAGTATTTT	TRBJ2-3	TRBV29-1	-	few
CASSFRGEYRNTEAFF	TGTGCCAGCAGTTTTAGGGGGGAGTACCGAAACACTGAAGCTTTCTTT	TRBJ1-1	TRBV12-3/TRBV12-4	-	few
CASSFSQKGPRTDTQYF	TGTGCCAGCAGCTTTTCCCAAAAGGGACCAAGGACAGATACGCAGTATTTT	TRBJ2-3	TRBV11-2	-	-
CSASTAGQYNSPLHF	TGCAGTGCTAGTACTGCGGGACAGTATAATTCACCCCTCCACTTT	TRBJ1-6	TRBV20-1	TRBD1	many
CASSLDLTGGEKLFF	TGTGCCAGCAGCTTAGATCTGACAGGGGGTGAAAAACTGTTTTTT	TRBJ1-4	TRBV7-9	TRBD1	few
CSVGSKLHNEQFF	TGCAGCGTTGGTTCAAAGCTACACAATGAGCAGTTCTTC	TRBJ2-1	TRBV29-1	-	-
CSARVTTDRYTF	TGCAGTGCTAGAGTTACGACAGACCGCTACACCTTC	TRBJ1-2	TRBV20-1	-	few
CASSPLSIRQNEQFF	TGTGCCAGCAGTCCCCTAAGCATACGACAGAACGAGCAGTTCTTC	TRBJ2-1	TRBV27	-	-
CASSFPGQGYNEQFF	TGTGCCAGCAGCTTCCCGGGACAGGGCTACAATGAGCAGTTCTTC	TRBJ2-1	TRBV7-9	TRBD1	once
CASSLGHMKGANSPLHF	TGTGCCAGCAGCTTAGGTCATATGAAGGGGGCTAATTCACCCCTCCACTTT	TRBJ1-6	TRBV7-2	TRBD1	few
CASSYGLGDGYTF	TGTGCCAGCAGTTACGGTTTGGGGGACGGCTACACCTTC	TRBJ1-2	TRBV6-2/TRBV6-3	-	-
CASSDLAGTGELFF	TGTGCCAGCAGTGACCTAGCGGGCACCGGGGAGCTGTTTTTT	TRBJ2-2	TRBV6-1	TRBD2	many
CASSVFVRSYEQYF	TGTGCCAGCAGTGTTTTCGTACGGAGCTACGAGCAGTACTTC	TRBJ2-7	TRBV2	-	few
CASSTGPPGTDTQYF	TGCGCCAGCAGCACGGGACCTCCAGGGACAGATACGCAGTATTTT	TRBJ2-3	TRBV5-1	-	-
CASSRTSGRSQETQYF	TGTGCCAGCAGCCGGACTAGCGGGAGGTCCCAAGAGACCCAGTACTTC	TRBJ2-5	TRBV7-2	TRBD2	-
CSATLRDGRRGANEKLFF	TGCAGTGCAACCCTCCGGGACGGAAGGAGGGGGGCTAATGAAAAACTGTTTTTT	TRBJ1-4	TRBV20-1	-	few
CASSLLGPSSGNTIYF	TGTGCCAGCAGTTTACTGGGGCCGAGCTCTGGAAACACCATATATTTT	TRBJ1-3	TRBV28	-	-
CASSLDRNYGYTF	TGTGCCAGCAGTTTGGATCGCAACTATGGCTACACCTTC	TRBJ1-2	TRBV12-3/TRBV12-4	-	many
CASSYSGGLEGYTF	TGTGCCAGCAGTTACTCTGGAGGGCTCGAGGGCTACACCTTC	TRBJ1-2	TRBV6-2/TRBV6-3	-	few
CATSDARTSGITDTQYF	TGTGCCACCAGTGACGCGAGGACTAGCGGGATCACAGATACGCAGTATTTT	TRBJ2-3	TRBV24-1	TRBD2	few
CASSQLRGEQYF	TGTGCCAGCAGCCAACTCCGCGGCGAGCAGTACTTC	TRBJ2-7	TRBV3-1	-	few
CASSSPGLTDYNEQFF	TGTGCCAGCTCGTCACCGGGACTCACAGACTACAATGAGCAGTTCTTC	TRBJ2-1	TRBV18	-	-
CASSPGGGATEAFF	TGTGCCAGCAGCCCTGGGGGGGGCGCGACTGAAGCTTTCTTT	TRBJ1-1	TRBV7-9	-	few
CSVESRMKETQYF	TGCAGCGTGGAGTCCCGGATGAAAGAGACCCAGTACTTC	TRBJ2-5	TRBV29-1	-	few
CASRRTGTSAGDTQYF	TGTGCCAGCAGGCGAACCGGGACTAGCGCCGGAGATACGCAGTATTTT	TRBJ2-3	TRBV3-1	TRBD2	-
CASSYRAGAGADTQYF	TGTGCCAGCAGTTATCGGGCGGGAGCGGGGGCAGATACGCAGTATTTT	TRBJ2-3	TRBV6-2/TRBV6-3	TRBD2	-
CASSPPRGEGSPLHF	TGTGCCAGCAGCCCCCCCCGGGGGGAAGGCTCACCCCTCCACTTT	TRBJ1-6	TRBV7-9	-	-
CATATPDTQYF	TGTGCCACTGCCACGCCAGATACGCAGTATTTT	TRBJ2-3	TRBV12-3/TRBV12-4	-	-
CASSQDAVADSPLHF	TGCGCCAGCAGCCAAGATGCCGTCGCTGACTCACCCCTCCACTTT	TRBJ1-6	TRBV4-3	-	-
CASSVRTAPDTQYF	TGTGCCAGCAGTGTCAGGACAGCTCCCGATACGCAGTATTTT	TRBJ2-3	TRBV12-3/TRBV12-4	-	-
CSASSSAGLTDTQYF	TGCAGTGCTAGTTCTAGCGCGGGCTTGACAGATACGCAGTATTTT	TRBJ2-3	TRBV20-1	-	many
CASISGGGAGQFF	TGTGCCAGCATCTCTGGCGGGGGGGCCGGGCAGTTCTTC	TRBJ2-1	TRBV6-2/TRBV6-3	TRBD2	few
CASSVQGGNGELFF	TGTGCCAGCAGCGTACAGGGGGGTAACGGGGAGCTGTTTTTT	TRBJ2-2	TRBV9	-	few